This T cell receptor beta chain was recorded in a study of cytomegalovirus exposure and HLA in healthy donors. Study-wide points: After further analysis at a later stage, 16,951 TCR beta sequences were associated with HLA alleles at 0.05 false discovery rate. Prediction of most subjects' HLA-A and HLA-B alleles by TCR beta sequences was reportedly accurate.

The PCR made use of 60 Vbeta and 13 Jbeta primers. This table comes from immunoSEQ multiplex PCR, and its TCRdb copy is limited to in-frame clones, with some not included. Here the sample spans about 190,000 clones, 70% to 75% being singletons. CDR1 MNHNS and CDR2 SASEGT come from the germline V gene. This CDR3 has 14 amino acids. The V and J ends lost 5 bases and 2 bases respectively, with 12 bases between them. The sample holds one count of this clone. The antigen is undetermined. V usage is TRBV6-1 and J usage is TRBJ1-1, with D perhaps matching TRBD1 (5 bases). This TCR derives from a man aged 25 to 40 in good health and CMV-seropositive. Material for sequencing was PBMCs. CDR3: CASSLGGGNTEAFF. DNA for the CDR3: TGTGCCAGCAGTCTTGGGGGGGGTAACACTGAAGCTTTCTTT.